A selection of T cell receptor beta chains follows, all from one sample in a study of blood T cells in healthy people across ages. TCRdb itself ran the 5' RACE reads through MiXCR, one entry per CDR3 protein. The sample has 800,000 or so distinct CDR3 sequences; approximately 25% are singletons. These data also formed part of another study, on T cells of mothers and their children.

The sample taken for sequencing was blood. Receptor source: a boy between 10 and 17 years old in good health. Both conserved end residues are part of each CDR3. Each record gives: V gene, J gene, D gene, clone size, CDR3 DNA, CDR3 protein. The D gene is left open where the match is weak. Only part of the rows carry a size: once, few, many, or a class if the clone is expanded.

V: TRBV20-1
J: TRBJ2-3
D: NA
size: NA
DNA: TGCAGTGCTAGAGATCCGCAGGGGAACGCAGATACGCAGTATTTT
CDR3: CSARDPQGNADTQYF

V: TRBV29-1
J: TRBJ1-1
D: TRBD1
size: NA
DNA: TGCAGCGGCGGGACAGCCGGTGAAGCCTTCTTT
CDR3: CSGGTAGEAFF

V: TRBV29-1
J: TRBJ2-7
D: NA
size: NA
DNA: TGCAGCGCTGAGGACGACGAGCAGTACTTC
CDR3: CSAEDDEQYF

V: TRBV18
J: TRBJ1-1
D: NA
size: few
DNA: TGTGCCAGCGGCGACGGTCGGAACACTGAAGCTTTCTTT
CDR3: CASGDGRNTEAFF

V: TRBV6-2/TRBV6-3
J: TRBJ2-3
D: TRBD2
size: NA
DNA: TGTGCCAGCAGTTACTCGGGGACTAGCGGCCCAGATACGCAGTATTTT
CDR3: CASSYSGTSGPDTQYF

V: TRBV7-2
J: TRBJ1-1
D: NA
size: NA
DNA: TGTGCCAGCAGCTTATATTTGAGGGGTGAGGGGAGGAGCACTGAAGCTTTCTTT
CDR3: CASSLYLRGEGRSTEAFF

V: TRBV5-1
J: TRBJ2-7
D: NA
size: once
DNA: TGCGCCGGCAGCTCCGACGGCGGGTTGGGCGAGCAGTACTTC
CDR3: CAGSSDGGLGEQYF

V: TRBV11-2
J: TRBJ1-1
D: NA
size: NA
DNA: TGTGCCAGCAGCTTTAAATCCGGGGGGCTGGCTTTCTTT
CDR3: CASSFKSGGLAFF

V: TRBV27
J: TRBJ1-1
D: NA
size: few
DNA: TGTGCCAGCAGTTTATCGGTAACAGGGTCCACTGAAGCTTTCTTT
CDR3: CASSLSVTGSTEAFF

V: TRBV29-1
J: TRBJ1-1
D: NA
size: NA
DNA: TGCAGCGTGACAAACATGAACACTGAAGCTTTCTTT
CDR3: CSVTNMNTEAFF

V: TRBV29-1
J: TRBJ2-5
D: TRBD2
size: few
DNA: TGCAGCGTGAAGACTAGCTGGGAGACCCAGTACTTC
CDR3: CSVKTSWETQYF

V: TRBV27
J: TRBJ2-5
D: NA
size: NA
DNA: TGTGCCAGCAGTTTATGGGGAAATCCAGGGGAGACCCAGTACTTC
CDR3: CASSLWGNPGETQYF

V: TRBV20-1
J: TRBJ2-2
D: NA
size: NA
DNA: TGCAGTGCTAGAGATTTTGGACTCCCAAGCACTACGAACACCGGGGAGCTGTTTTTT
CDR3: CSARDFGLPSTTNTGELFF

V: TRBV6-4
J: TRBJ2-7
D: NA
size: NA
DNA: TGTGCCAGCCCTCTTTATCCCTACGAGCAGTACTTC
CDR3: CASPLYPYEQYF

V: TRBV29-1
J: TRBJ2-2
D: TRBD2
size: NA
DNA: TGCAGCGTGGGACTAGCAGATAACACCGGGGAGCTGTTTTTT
CDR3: CSVGLADNTGELFF

V: TRBV29-1
J: TRBJ1-2
D: NA
size: NA
DNA: TGCAGCGTTGAAGATTTGAGCCCCCCGGGCTACACCTTC
CDR3: CSVEDLSPPGYTF

V: TRBV2
J: TRBJ2-7
D: NA
size: few
DNA: TGTGCCAGCAGTAGGAGCGAGCAGTACTTC
CDR3: CASSRSEQYF

V: TRBV28
J: TRBJ2-5
D: TRBD1
size: NA
DNA: TGTGCCAGCAGTTTCCGACAGGGCACCCAGTACTTC
CDR3: CASSFRQGTQYF

V: TRBV5-5
J: TRBJ2-5
D: TRBD2
size: NA
DNA: TGTGCCAGCAGCGCCGGACTAGCGGACAATCAAGAGACCCAGTACTTC
CDR3: CASSAGLADNQETQYF

V: TRBV14
J: TRBJ2-6
D: NA
size: NA
DNA: TGTGCCGGCGATTCTGGGGCCAACGTCCTGACTTTC
CDR3: CAGDSGANVLTF